This TCR beta chain was recovered during a study of blood T cell repertoires in COVID-19. Background on the study: Samples representing acute and convalescent COVID-19 were sourced from the United States, Italy and Spain. In each case, the material was cDNA or gDNA derived from T cells, B-cell-depleted T cells, or PBMCs.

The CDR3 runs 14 residues. Germline CDR1 GTSNPN, CDR2 SVGIG (reference sequence). V was trimmed by 6 bases and J by 2 bases, leaving 16 bases between them. Original processing methods: From reference gene primer amplification, estimates of nucleated cell counts were derived. Measured with immunoSEQ multiplex PCR; TCRdb has only the in-frame clones, and not every one. Clone size and V and J calls were adopted from that table, with D and trimming inferred from the DNA. The sample shows 85,000 to 100,000 clones, roughly nine tenths of them seen only once. The specimen sequenced was peripheral blood. The TCR sequence derives from a man in his fifties or sixties with acute or convalescent COVID-19. V usage is TRBV30 and J usage is TRBJ1-2; tentative D call: TRBD1 (5 bases). The CDR3 reads CACFGGVRNYGYTF. The CDR3, as DNA: TGTGCCTGCTTTGGGGGGGTGAGAAACTATGGCTACACCTTC. Looking up the rest from reference TRBV30 and TRBJ1-2 gives the full variable domain: SQTIHQWPATLVQPVGSPLSLECTVEGTSNPNLYWYRQAAGRGLQLLFYSVGIGQISSEVPQNLSASRPQDRQFILSSKKLLLSDSGFYLCACFGGVRNYGYTFGSGTRLTVV.